Listed below are T cell receptor beta chains from one sample, sequenced in a study of blood T cell repertoires in COVID-19. The assay was immunoSEQ multiplex PCR, and TCRdb's table has in-frame clones only and misses some. The sample contains 100,000 to 150,000 clones, about four fifths of which appear only once. The sample comprised peripheral blood. The receptors were sampled from a young man with COVID-19, enrolled during active disease. The CDR3 runs from the conserved cysteine through the conserved F or W. A D gene is named only where the DNA matches it firmly. The size field is filled for only some rows; it gives once, few, many or a size class.

TRBV11-3	NA	TRBJ2-5	TRBD1	TGTGCCAGCAGCTCAGGACAGGGGTGGGAGACCCAGTACTTC	CASSSGQGWETQYF
TRBV18	NA	TRBJ1-3	NA	TGTGCCAGCTCACCAGCACAGGCAGCCTCTGGAAACACCATATATTTT	CASSPAQAASGNTIYF
TRBV28	NA	TRBJ1-2	NA	TGTGCCAGCAGTCAGACCGACGGGGTTGATGGCTACACCTTC	CASSQTDGVDGYTF
TRBV24-1	few	TRBJ2-7	NA	TGTGCCACCGGGGCTAGCGACCAGGCCTACGAGCAGTACTTC	CATGASDQAYEQYF
TRBV14	NA	TRBJ1-2	NA	TGTGCCAGCAGCCAAGATAATTGGCGGCGTCTAGGAGGATTGGATGGCTACACCTTC	CASSQDNWRRLGGLDGYTF
TRBV28	NA	TRBJ1-2	NA	TGTGCCAGCAGTTTAGAAGAGTTTGATGGCTACACCTTC	CASSLEEFDGYTF
TRBV30	NA	TRBJ2-7	TRBD1	TGTGCCTGGAACCGACAGGGCGAGCAGTACTTC	CAWNRQGEQYF
TRBV29-1	NA	TRBJ1-2	TRBD1	TGCAGCGTGGCGCAGTGGGACAGGGGGGCCACTAACTATGGCTACACCTTC	CSVAQWDRGATNYGYTF
TRBV5-1	NA	TRBJ2-7	TRBD1	TGCGCCAGCAGCCCTGGGACAGGGATGTTCTACGAGCAGTACTTC	CASSPGTGMFYEQYF
TRBV27	NA	TRBJ1-2	NA	TGTGCCAGCAAAGGGGTATGGGATGGCTACACCTTC	CASKGVWDGYTF
TRBV10-3	NA	TRBJ1-1	NA	TGTGCCATCAGTGTGGGGGCTACAGACACTGAAGCTTTCTTT	CAISVGATDTEAFF
TRBV7-8	NA	TRBJ2-3	NA	TGTGCCAGCAGCCCAATCCCCTGGGCCGATACGCAGTATTTT	CASSPIPWADTQYF
TRBV6-2/TRBV6-3	NA	TRBJ2-7	TRBD2	TGTGCCAGCAGTTACTCTAGCGGGGCCTACGAGCAGTACTTC	CASSYSSGAYEQYF
TRBV10-3	NA	TRBJ1-2	TRBD1	TGTGCCACCAAGAGAACCGAGACAGGGGGCTCCGGCTACACCTTC	CATKRTETGGSGYTF
TRBV2	NA	TRBJ1-1	NA	TGTGCCAGAAAAGGGACATTTTTGAACACTGAAGCTTTCTTT	CARKGTFLNTEAFF
TRBV5-6	NA	TRBJ2-2	TRBD2	TGTGCCAGCAGCTTGGGGACTAGCGTGAACACCGGGGAGCTGTTTTTT	CASSLGTSVNTGELFF
TRBV7-2	NA	TRBJ2-7	TRBD2	TGTGCCAGCAGTTGGCGGGGGGGCTACGAGCAGTACTTC	CASSWRGGYEQYF
TRBV7-2	NA	TRBJ2-4	NA	TGTGCCAGCAGCCTCCGACTAGTTGCGGGGAACATTCAGTACTTC	CASSLRLVAGNIQYF
TRBV25-1	NA	TRBJ1-6	NA	TGTGCCAGCAGTGACGGGGGGGGCGCGTATAATTCACCCCTCCACTTT	CASSDGGGAYNSPLHF
TRBV29-1	NA	TRBJ1-1	NA	TGCAGCGGGGCGCAGGACACTGAAGCTTTCTTT	CSGAQDTEAFF
TRBV4-1	few	TRBJ2-1	TRBD2	TGCGCCAGCAGCCATGGGACTAGTCCCTACAATGAGCAGTTCTTC	CASSHGTSPYNEQFF
TRBV10-3	NA	TRBJ2-1	TRBD2	TGTGCCATCAGTGAGTCGAGCAGCGGGGGGGCTTACAATGAGCAGTTCTTC	CAISESSSGGAYNEQFF
TRBV6-2/TRBV6-3	NA	TRBJ2-7	TRBD1	TGTGCCAGCAGTTTCCTTCCGGGACAGGTTTCCTACGAGCAGTACTTC	CASSFLPGQVSYEQYF
TRBV20-1	NA	TRBJ2-7	NA	TGCAGTGCTAGTGACGAGCCGTCCTACGAGCAGTACTTC	CSASDEPSYEQYF
TRBV9	NA	TRBJ2-2	TRBD2	TGTGCCAGCGCGGGGGGGAACACCGGGGAGCTGTTTTTT	CASAGGNTGELFF
TRBV11-3	NA	TRBJ2-7	NA	TGTGCCAGCAGCTTTGGGGCGGGAATGGGGCCGTACGAGCAGTACTTC	CASSFGAGMGPYEQYF
TRBV4-3	NA	TRBJ2-2	NA	TGCGCCAGCAGCCAAGAAGGTGGGGCTGGGATGGGGAACACCGGGGAGCTGTTTTTT	CASSQEGGAGMGNTGELFF
TRBV4-2	NA	TRBJ1-2	TRBD1	TGTGCCAGCAGCCAAGATACGGCGGGACAGCTCTATGGCTACACCTTC	CASSQDTAGQLYGYTF
TRBV5-4	NA	TRBJ2-1	TRBD1	TGTGCCAGCAGCTTGGGGGGTGGGACAGGGGGCTCCTACAATGAGCAGTTCTTC	CASSLGGGTGGSYNEQFF
TRBV7-2	NA	TRBJ1-1	NA	TGTGCCAGCAGCTTAGCTTGGGGAGAGGGCTACACTGAAGCTTTCTTT	CASSLAWGEGYTEAFF
TRBV24-1	NA	TRBJ1-5	TRBD1	TGTGCCACCAGTGTATTATGGGACAGGGGGTCGTATAGCAATCAGCCCCAGCATTTT	CATSVLWDRGSYSNQPQHF